A single sample gave rise to the 19 T cell receptor beta chains below, sequenced in a study of blood T cell repertoires in COVID-19. Data came from immunoSEQ multiplex PCR; TCRdb stores just in-frame clones and leaves some out. This sample has some 100,000 clones, with 86% found just once. The specimen sequenced was peripheral blood. These receptors were obtained from a human donor in a cohort sampled during active COVID-19.

The chain combines TRBV19 with TRBJ2-3; 10 bases line up with TRBD1. V lost 0 bases to trimming and J lost 6 bases; unmatched junction nucleotides: 9. CDR3 size: 17 residues. The V gene's germline CDR1 is LNHDA and CDR2 SQIVND (reference sequence). CDR3 in DNA: TGTGCCAGTAGTATAGATTGGGGGACAGGGGCGCCGGATACGCAGTATTTT. It encodes CASSIDWGTGAPDTQYF.

The V and J genes are TRBV4-3 and TRBJ2-5; a weak D match, TRBD2 (5 bases). The CDR3 runs 17 residues. The V gene lost 4 bases and the J gene lost 7 bases, with 25 bases spanning the gap. Germline V gene lookup returns CDR1 LGHNA and CDR2 YSLEER. The CDR3 bases are TGCGCCAGCAGCCGCCAGCTTCTCGTGGGGAGTGAGGGGACCCAGTACTTC. Translating it yields CASSRQLLVGSEGTQYF.

This sequence joins TRBV24-1 and TRBJ1-5, with 9 nucleotides matching TRBD1. Unmatched junction bases numbered 9, after V lost 1 base and J lost 3 bases. This CDR3 contains 18 residues. Per germline, CDR1 KGHDR and CDR2 SFDVKD. In nucleotides, the CDR3 is TGTGCCACCAGTGATTTCGCCGCCGGGACAGGGTTCAATCAGCCCCAGCATTTT. Its protein product is CATSDFAAGTGFNQPQHF.

This clone was detected only once. This chain connects TRBV2 to TRBJ2-3; TRBD1 matches at 7 bases. Germline V CDR1 and CDR2: SNHLY, FYNNEI. This CDR3 is built from 14 residues. Unmatched junction bases numbered 10, after V lost 9 bases and J lost 4 bases. CDR3 sequence: CARTSGGGPDTQYF. CDR3 coding DNA: TGTGCCAGGACCTCAGGGGGTGGTCCAGATACGCAGTATTTT. Full variable domain (outside the CDR3, taken from reference TRBV2 and TRBJ2-3): EPEVTQTPSHQVTQMGQEVILRCVPISNHLYFYWYRQILGQKVEFLVSFYNNEISEKSEIFDDQFSVERPDGSNFTLKIRSTKLEDSAMYFCARTSGGGPDTQYFGPGTRLTVL.

The genes are TRBV11-1 and TRBJ2-2; D gene ambiguous. The germline V gene encodes CDR1 SGHAT and CDR2 FQDESV (reference sequence). Trimming removed 6 bases from V and 6 bases from J, with 17 bases in between. There are 15 residues in the CDR3. The CDR3 DNA follows: TGTGCCAGCAGACCCCTGATGACAACCCCCGGGGAGCTGTTTTTT. This sequence encodes CASRPLMTTPGELFF.

The chain carries TRBV4-2 and TRBJ1-2, with TRBD1 matching over 7 bases. CDR1 and CDR2 from the germline V gene are LGHNA and YNFKEQ. J was trimmed by 6 bases and V by 2 bases; bases with no gene match: 6. The CDR3 runs 14 residues. The CDR3 spells CASSQRQGHNGYTF. The DNA of the CDR3 is TGTGCCAGCAGCCAACGACAGGGTCACAATGGCTACACCTTC.

V usage is TRBV5-4 and J usage is TRBJ1-6; D possibly corresponds to TRBD1 (5 bases). With 4 bases removed from V and 6 bases from J, the gap between germline ends came to 11 bases. The V gene's germline CDR1 is SGHNT and CDR2 YYREEE (reference sequence). CDR3 size: 14 residues. DNA for the CDR3: TGTGCCAGCAGCCAACAGGACCGTAATTCACCCCTCCACTTT. This encodes CASSQQDRNSPLHF.

The V and J genes are TRBV5-6 and TRBJ2-5; D unresolved. Trimming cost V 4 bases and J 0 bases, with 13 bases left between them. The CDR3 has 15 amino acids. In germline, CDR1 is SGHDT, CDR2 YYEEEE. The CDR3 nucleotides are TGTGCCAGCAGCCCCTCAGAGGAGTACCAAGAGACCCAGTACTTC. This gives the protein CASSPSEEYQETQYF.

This clone was observed once. V and J are TRBV14 and TRBJ2-5; 8 bases map to TRBD2. V lost 0 bases to trimming and J lost 5 bases; unmatched junction nucleotides: 11. CDR3 length equals 17 residues. Germline CDR1 reads SGHDN; CDR2 reads FVKESK. The CDR3 coding sequence is TGTGCCAGCAGCCAAGAAGGAAGCGGGAGATGGGGTGAGACCCAGTACTTC. Residues: CASSQEGSGRWGETQYF.

The V gene is TRBV29-1, the J gene TRBJ2-2, with 7 bases matching TRBD1. The germline V gene encodes CDR1 SQVTM and CDR2 ANQGSEA. The CDR3 extends over 14 amino acids. V lost 5 bases and J lost 0; bases outside the gene matches: 3. The CDR3 sequence: CSVPGTANTGELFF. In DNA, the CDR3 is TGCAGCGTTCCCGGGACAGCGAACACCGGGGAGCTGTTTTTT.

V is TRBV19 and J is TRBJ1-5, with 9 nucleotides matching TRBD1. The CDR3 sequence is 15 residues long. Per the germline V gene, CDR1 is LNHDA and CDR2 is SQIVND (reference sequence). With V trimmed by 3 bases and J by 6 bases, 6 bases remained unmatched. CDR3 loop: CASSIRTGASQPQHF. Here the CDR3 DNA reads TGTGCCAGTAGTATCCGGACAGGGGCGAGTCAGCCCCAGCATTTT.

This clone was detected only once. This chain links TRBV7-9 with TRBJ1-1; unclear D gene. The CDR3 is made up of 15 amino acids. V lost 4 bases to trimming and J lost 2 bases, with 14 bases between them. Germline-derived CDR1 and CDR2 are SEHNR and FQNEAQ (reference sequence). CDR3: CASSSAVGRNTEAFF. The DNA of the CDR3 is TGTGCCAGCAGCTCCGCCGTGGGGAGAAACACTGAAGCTTTCTTT. Combining the CDR3 with reference TRBV7-9 and TRBJ1-1 gives the whole variable domain DTGVSQNPRHKITKRGQNVTFRCDPISEHNRLYWYRQTLGQGPEFLTYFQNEAQLEKSRLLSDRFSAERPKGSFSTLEIQRTEQGDSAMYLCASSSAVGRNTEAFFGQGTRLTVV.

The chain recombines TRBV2 with TRBJ2-7; 7 nucleotides agree with TRBD1. This CDR3 contains 13 residues. Germline V gene sequence: CDR1 SNHLY, CDR2 FYNNEI. With V trimmed by 7 bases and J by 1 base, 4 bases remained unmatched. The CDR3 spells CASTGQASYEQYF. The CDR3 coding sequence is TGTGCCAGCACAGGACAGGCTTCCTACGAGCAGTACTTC.

V is TRBV7-2 and J is TRBJ2-3; weak D call: TRBD2 (7 bases). Trimming stripped 3 bases from V and 2 bases from J, with 15 bases between. CDR3 size: 16 residues. Germline-derived CDR1 and CDR2 are SGHTA and FQGNSA. The CDR3 coding sequence is TGTGCCAGCAGCTTTGGGGCGGGGGCCTCCACAGATACGCAGTATTTT. It is translated as CASSFGAGASTDTQYF.

In its sample, this clone was seen a few times. V is TRBV7-9 and J is TRBJ2-2, with TRBD1 matching 8 bases. CDR1 and CDR2 from the germline V gene are SEHNR and FQNEAQ (reference sequence). The CDR3 covers 16 residues. The V and J ends lost 3 bases and 1 base, in that order; junction bases with no gene match: 4. CDR3 region: CASSLAGTGNTGELFF. CDR3 in DNA: TGTGCCAGCAGCTTGGCCGGGACAGGGAACACCGGGGAGCTGTTTTTT.

In the case of this clone: The identical CDR3 is also encoded by other nucleotide sequences in the sample. The chain joins TRBV5-1 to TRBJ2-6; D possibly corresponds to TRBD1 (6 bases). There are 15 residues in the CDR3. CDR1 and CDR2 from the germline V gene are SGHRS and YFSETQ. V lost 3 bases and J 2 bases, leaving 9 bases between the germline ends. The CDR3 DNA reads as TGCGCCAGCAGCTACAGGACAGCTGGGGCCAACGTCCTGACTTTC. This encodes CASSYRTAGANVLTF.

The V call is TRBV5-1, the J call TRBJ2-5; D is possibly TRBD2 (7 bases). V was cut by 4 bases and J by 4 bases, with 17 bases left in between. This CDR3 region has 15 residues. Germline CDR1 reads SGHRS; CDR2 reads YFSETQ. The CDR3 is CASSLGAGEGETQYF. The DNA of the CDR3 is TGCGCCAGCAGCCTCGGGGCAGGGGAGGGAGAGACCCAGTACTTC. Looking up the rest from reference TRBV5-1 and TRBJ2-5 gives the full variable domain: KAGVTQTPRYLIKTRGQQVTLSCSPISGHRSVSWYQQTPGQGLQFLFEYFSETQRNKGNFPGRFSGRQFSNSRSEMNVSTLELGDSALYLCASSLGAGEGETQYFGPGTRLLVL.

The V and J genes are TRBV7-3 and TRBJ2-7; 9 bases match TRBD1. The CDR3 is 14 residues long. J gave up 4 bases and V 4 bases, and 5 bases lay outside the gene matches. The germline gives CDR1 SGHTA, CDR2 FQGTGA. The CDR3 DNA sequence: TGTGCCAGCAGCTGGACAGGGGCGGGTTACGAGCAGTACTTC. Translated, it gives CASSWTGAGYEQYF.

This clone was observed a handful of times. The V gene is TRBV9, the J gene TRBJ2-5, with TRBD2 as a possible D gene (5 bases). The CDR3 covers 15 residues. Germline V gene sequence: CDR1 SGDLS, CDR2 YYNGEE. The V gene lost 0 bases and the J gene lost 5 bases, with 14 bases spanning the gap. The CDR3 DNA reads as TGTGCCAGCAGCGTAGGAGCGGCGGATCTGGAGACCCAGTACTTC. It is translated as CASSVGAADLETQYF.